Listed below are T cell receptor beta chains from one sample, sequenced in a study of blood T cell repertoires in COVID-19. Only in-frame clones appear in the TCRdb table, and some are missing; sequencing was by immunoSEQ multiplex PCR. The sample has around 300,000 clones, around 89% seen once. Sample: peripheral blood. These receptors were obtained from a woman in her 50s with COVID-19, enrolled during active disease. The conserved cysteine and the conserved F or W are not part of the CDR3 here. Fields, in order: V gene, D gene, J gene, CDR3 protein. The D gene is left open where the match is weak.

v_gene: TRBV27; d_gene: TRBD1; j_gene: TRBJ2-3; CDR3aa: ASSPRDRGQGDTQY
v_gene: TRBV18; d_gene: -; j_gene: TRBJ2-7; CDR3aa: ASSPGQGLYEQY
v_gene: TRBV6-1; d_gene: TRBD2; j_gene: TRBJ2-1; CDR3aa: ASSEVAGYNEQF
v_gene: TRBV4-2; d_gene: -; j_gene: TRBJ1-2; CDR3aa: ASSQGSGGEYGYT
v_gene: TRBV2; d_gene: TRBD1; j_gene: TRBJ1-1; CDR3aa: ASMEGANTEAF
v_gene: TRBV7-6; d_gene: TRBD2; j_gene: TRBJ2-1; CDR3aa: ASSSRTSGSPNEQF
v_gene: TRBV2; d_gene: TRBD1; j_gene: TRBJ1-1; CDR3aa: ASRTGQGAGATEAF
v_gene: TRBV2; d_gene: -; j_gene: TRBJ1-4; CDR3aa: ASSRAGNPNEKLF
v_gene: TRBV15; d_gene: TRBD1; j_gene: TRBJ1-2; CDR3aa: ATSRDRVGQGAYGYT
v_gene: TRBV4-3; d_gene: TRBD1; j_gene: TRBJ1-2; CDR3aa: ASSHRDRGRPNYGYT
v_gene: TRBV19; d_gene: -; j_gene: TRBJ1-2; CDR3aa: ASKSDGFPNYGYT
v_gene: TRBV15; d_gene: TRBD2; j_gene: TRBJ2-1; CDR3aa: ATSRTSGRIYNEQF
v_gene: TRBV18; d_gene: -; j_gene: TRBJ2-1; CDR3aa: ASSPGPYNEQF
v_gene: TRBV9; d_gene: -; j_gene: TRBJ2-3; CDR3aa: ASSATSREDTQY
v_gene: TRBV11-3; d_gene: -; j_gene: TRBJ2-1; CDR3aa: ASTRTQGSYNEQF
v_gene: TRBV6-1; d_gene: -; j_gene: TRBJ1-1; CDR3aa: ASSEGTRVYTEAF
v_gene: TRBV6-4; d_gene: -; j_gene: TRBJ1-6; CDR3aa: ASSGPPRDSPLH
v_gene: TRBV12-3/TRBV12-4; d_gene: -; j_gene: TRBJ1-1; CDR3aa: ASSPSFLSEAF
v_gene: TRBV19; d_gene: TRBD1; j_gene: TRBJ1-2; CDR3aa: ASSIPGTGYGYT
v_gene: TRBV11-2; d_gene: -; j_gene: TRBJ2-3; CDR3aa: ASSRTENTDTQY
v_gene: TRBV29-1; d_gene: -; j_gene: TRBJ2-1; CDR3aa: SVWRAGNEQF
v_gene: TRBV7-7; d_gene: TRBD1; j_gene: TRBJ2-1; CDR3aa: ASSLGSGTGDKFGSYNEQF
v_gene: TRBV24-1; d_gene: TRBD1; j_gene: TRBJ1-4; CDR3aa: ATAGGALEKLF
v_gene: TRBV30; d_gene: -; j_gene: TRBJ1-5; CDR3aa: AWRGGFGRNQPQH
v_gene: TRBV7-9; d_gene: -; j_gene: TRBJ1-2; CDR3aa: ASSLVPDYGYT
v_gene: TRBV7-7; d_gene: TRBD2; j_gene: TRBJ2-1; CDR3aa: ASSLHPLAGGKNEQF
v_gene: TRBV29-1; d_gene: -; j_gene: TRBJ2-1; CDR3aa: SVTPRASGSYNEQF
v_gene: TRBV11-2; d_gene: -; j_gene: TRBJ1-2; CDR3aa: ASSLQGNGYT
v_gene: TRBV10-1; d_gene: -; j_gene: TRBJ2-5; CDR3aa: ASRPDSCSETQY
v_gene: TRBV3-1/TRBV3-2; d_gene: -; j_gene: TRBJ1-5; CDR3aa: ASSQDNGVGAQPQH
v_gene: TRBV5-4; d_gene: TRBD2; j_gene: TRBJ2-1; CDR3aa: ASSQGTSGNSYYNEQF
v_gene: TRBV5-1; d_gene: TRBD1; j_gene: TRBJ2-3; CDR3aa: ASSFPDRADTQY
v_gene: TRBV6-5; d_gene: -; j_gene: TRBJ2-1; CDR3aa: ASSYSIPVSNEQF
v_gene: TRBV19; d_gene: -; j_gene: TRBJ1-5; CDR3aa: ASSIGRENQPQH
v_gene: TRBV5-6; d_gene: TRBD2; j_gene: TRBJ2-7; CDR3aa: ASSWGTSGSLNEQY
v_gene: TRBV7-2; d_gene: -; j_gene: TRBJ2-7; CDR3aa: ASSPRVPGNEQY